This TCR beta chain stems from a study of blood T cells in healthy people across ages. Trimming pared 2 bases from V and 3 bases from J, leaving 19 bases between. Germline-derived CDR1 and CDR2 are DFQATT and SNEGSKA (reference sequence). This CDR3 is 16 amino acids long. Sample-barcoded 5' priming and a J-beta primer mix drove a second PCR of roughly 6 to 12 cycles. Each CDR3 protein gets one entry after TCRdb re-called the 5' RACE reads with MiXCR. The data show fewer than 900,000 distinct CDR3 sequences, 36% seen once. The TCR was taken from a man younger than 30 in good health. Sequencing was carried out using blood. V usage is TRBV20-1 and J usage is TRBJ1-1, with a possible D match to TRBD1 (6 bases). CDR3 region: CSARPLPRDIHTEAFF. The CDR3 region has the DNA TGCAGTGCTAGACCTCTTCCCCGGGACATACACACTGAAGCTTTCTTT.